This TCR beta chain was profiled in a study of CD8 T cells in ankylosing spondylitis. Turning to this clonotype: Its specificity is not known.

Study-wide points: Reportedly, matched ankylosing spondylitis synovial fluid was significantly enriched for disease-linked clones. Ankylosing spondylitis blood appeared to be characterized by a TCR beta motif of several highly homologous variants.

Germline-derived CDR1 and CDR2 are MNHEY and SMNVEV (reference sequence). This CDR3 is built from 14 residues. The V end was cut by 3 bases, the J end by 0 bases, with 9 bases between. TCRdb used MiXCR to reprocess the 5' RACE reads, holding one entry per CDR3 protein. The sample contains roughly 230,000 distinct CDR3 sequences, 18% of which appear only once. This receptor was taken from a male donor with ankylosing spondylitis or in good health (not recorded which). The gene calls are TRBV27 and TRBJ2-7; no clear D. The sample consisted of blood, either unsorted or a sorted T cell fraction (not recorded which). The CDR3, as DNA: TGTGCCAGCAGTTTTAAGGGAAGCTCCTACGAGCAGTACTTC. Amino acids: CASSFKGSSYEQYF.